Here is one T cell receptor beta chain with its context. The entry originates in a study of blood T cell repertoires in COVID-19. Study information: From the United States, Italy and Spain came samples of acute and convalescent COVID-19. From T cells, B-cell-depleted T cells, or PBMCs came the material, which was cDNA or gDNA.

Authors' analysis steps: Amplification of reference gene primers provided the estimated nucleated cell counts. The method was immunoSEQ multiplex PCR; TCRdb's version includes in-frame clones alone and lacks a portion of them. V and J calls plus clone size are reproduced from that table; the DNA served to infer D and trimming. The sample yields about 59,000 clones, 80% seen once. Germline CDR1 MNHEY, CDR2 SVGAGI. V shed 9 bases, J shed 3 bases, and the junction held 5 bases outside the gene matches. This CDR3 is built from 13 residues. The receptor was derived from a man aged 55-75 years with acute or convalescent COVID-19. The gene calls are TRBV6-5 and TRBJ2-1, with TRBD2 identical over 7 bases. Input material: peripheral blood. In DNA, the CDR3 is TGTGCCAGTAGCGGGTATTTCTACAATGAGCAGTTCTTC. It translates to CASSGYFYNEQFF.